This T cell receptor beta chain was sequenced in a study of blood T cell repertoires in COVID-19. In the source study's methods: How many nucleated cells were present was estimated from reference gene primer amplification. This table comes from immunoSEQ multiplex PCR, and its TCRdb copy is limited to in-frame clones, with some not included. The DNA was the basis for D and trimming; V, J and clone size are from that table. This table holds approximately 210,000 clones, 84% found once. Seattle cases were enrolled at active infection and followed longitudinally. Germline V gene data show CDR1 as SGHTA and CDR2 as FQGTGA. J was trimmed by 6 bases and V by 3 bases; bases with no gene match: 0. This CDR3 is 13 amino acids long.

This receptor was taken from a woman older than 75 with COVID-19, enrolled during active disease. Input material: peripheral blood. The rearrangement joins TRBV7-3 to TRBJ1-1, with 11 positions matching TRBD1. The CDR3 sequence is CASSLGQGAEAFF. CDR3 in DNA: TGTGCCAGCAGCTTGGGACAGGGGGCTGAAGCTTTCTTT. The full variable domain, with the rest looked up from reference TRBV7-3 and TRBJ1-1, is GAGVSQTPSNKVTEKGKYVELRCDPISGHTALYWYRQSLGQGPEFLIYFQGTGAADDSGLPNDRFFAVRPEGSVSTLKIQRTERGDSAVYLCASSLGQGAEAFFGQGTRLTVV.